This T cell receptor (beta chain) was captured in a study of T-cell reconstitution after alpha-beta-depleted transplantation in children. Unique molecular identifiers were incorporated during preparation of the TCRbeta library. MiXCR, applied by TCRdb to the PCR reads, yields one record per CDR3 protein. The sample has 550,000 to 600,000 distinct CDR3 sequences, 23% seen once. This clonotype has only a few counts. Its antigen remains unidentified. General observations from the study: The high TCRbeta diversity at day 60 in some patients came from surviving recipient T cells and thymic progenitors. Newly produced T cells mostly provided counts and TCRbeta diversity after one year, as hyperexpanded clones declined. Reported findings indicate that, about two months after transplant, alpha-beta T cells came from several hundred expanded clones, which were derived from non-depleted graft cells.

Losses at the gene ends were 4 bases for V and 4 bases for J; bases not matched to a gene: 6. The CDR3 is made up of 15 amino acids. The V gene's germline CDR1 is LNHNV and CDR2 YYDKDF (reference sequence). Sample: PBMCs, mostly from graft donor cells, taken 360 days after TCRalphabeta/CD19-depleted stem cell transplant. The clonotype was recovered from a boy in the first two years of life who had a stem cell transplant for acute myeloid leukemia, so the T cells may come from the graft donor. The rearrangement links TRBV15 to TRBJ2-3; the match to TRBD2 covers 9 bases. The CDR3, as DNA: TGTGCCACCAGCATCCTAGCGGGGAGGGCAGATACGCAGTATTTT. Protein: CATSILAGRADTQYF.